This T cell receptor beta chain was retrieved from a study of blood T cell repertoires in COVID-19. Profiled with immunoSEQ multiplex PCR; TCRdb holds only in-frame clones, not every one. The table records roughly 140,000 clones, 75% to 85% of them present only once. Looked up from germline, CDR1 is GTSNPN and CDR2 is SVGIG (reference sequence). V shed 3 bases and J shed 5 bases, with 14 bases lying between them. CDR3 length equals 14 residues. Sequenced sample: peripheral blood. This rearrangement joins TRBV30 to TRBJ1-5; maybe TRBD1 (5 bases). This receptor was obtained from a man in his 70s who had recovered from COVID-19. The CDR3 loop reads CAWSVGGVDQPQHF. The CDR3 nucleotides read TGTGCCTGGAGCGTCGGGGGGGTGGATCAGCCCCAGCATTTT.